This is a list of T cell receptor beta chains from one sample in a study of cytomegalovirus exposure and HLA in healthy donors. Sequencing used immunoSEQ multiplex PCR; TCRdb keeps in-frame clones, though not all of them. This sample has 90,000 to 110,000 clones; over 70% occur once, and the top ten carry about 2.2%. Specimen: PBMCs. The receptors come from a man aged 25-40 years in good health and CMV-seronegative. Both conserved end residues are part of each CDR3. Fields, in order: clone size, V gene, J gene, D gene, CDR3 protein, CDR3 DNA. The D gene is left open where the match is weak. For some rows the clone size is stated as once, few or many, or as a class when expanded; others skip it.

.,TRBV6-1,TRBJ1-6,TRBD1,CASSTDRVRSPLHF,TGTGCCAGCAGCACTGACAGGGTTCGGTCACCCCTCCACTTT
.,TRBV7-9,TRBJ1-3,.,CASSGTYSGNTIYF,TGTGCCAGCAGCGGGACATACTCTGGAAACACCATATATTTT
few,TRBV19,TRBJ2-7,TRBD2,CASSIEPGGSYEQYF,TGTGCCAGTAGTATAGAGCCGGGAGGCTCCTACGAGCAGTACTTC
.,TRBV28,TRBJ2-3,.,CASSLFRGYTDTQYF,TGTGCCAGCAGTTTATTTAGGGGGTACACAGATACGCAGTATTTT
.,TRBV7-2,TRBJ2-2,TRBD1,CASSLALGTGAGELFF,TGCGCCAGCAGCTTAGCCCTAGGGACAGGGGCCGGGGAGCTGTTTTTT
.,TRBV5-1,TRBJ2-3,.,CASSLGQDTDTQYF,TGCGCCAGCAGCTTGGGACAGGACACAGATACGCAGTATTTT
once,TRBV5-4,TRBJ1-2,.,CASSLVGGASNYGYTF,TGTGCCAGCAGCTTGGTGGGGGGGGCGTCTAACTATGGCTACACCTTC
.,TRBV9,TRBJ2-3,TRBD2,CASSVGVSGFRDTQYF,TGTGCCAGCAGCGTAGGGGTTAGCGGGTTTAGGGATACGCAGTATTTT
.,TRBV5-4,TRBJ2-3,.,CASSLRGSSDTQYF,TGTGCCAGCAGCTTGAGGGGGTCGTCAGATACGCAGTATTTT
.,TRBV6-1,TRBJ2-7,TRBD1,CASRRDRGPYEQYF,TGTGCCAGCAGGAGGGACAGGGGACCCTACGAGCAGTACTTC
.,TRBV7-2,TRBJ1-1,TRBD1,CASSSLGQGARGNTEAFF,TGTGCCAGCAGCTCCCTCGGACAGGGGGCGCGAGGGAACACTGAAGCTTTCTTT
.,TRBV5-6,TRBJ2-7,.,CASSFLGAQQQYF,TGTGCCAGCAGCTTCTTGGGGGCCCAACAGCAGTACTTC
.,TRBV19,TRBJ1-6,.,CASSIKRVNSPLHF,TGTGCCAGTAGTATTAAACGGGTTAATTCACCCCTCCACTTT
.,TRBV9,TRBJ2-7,TRBD2,CASSARGGSSAEQYF,TGTGCCAGCAGCGCCCGGGGCGGGAGCTCCGCGGAGCAGTACTTC